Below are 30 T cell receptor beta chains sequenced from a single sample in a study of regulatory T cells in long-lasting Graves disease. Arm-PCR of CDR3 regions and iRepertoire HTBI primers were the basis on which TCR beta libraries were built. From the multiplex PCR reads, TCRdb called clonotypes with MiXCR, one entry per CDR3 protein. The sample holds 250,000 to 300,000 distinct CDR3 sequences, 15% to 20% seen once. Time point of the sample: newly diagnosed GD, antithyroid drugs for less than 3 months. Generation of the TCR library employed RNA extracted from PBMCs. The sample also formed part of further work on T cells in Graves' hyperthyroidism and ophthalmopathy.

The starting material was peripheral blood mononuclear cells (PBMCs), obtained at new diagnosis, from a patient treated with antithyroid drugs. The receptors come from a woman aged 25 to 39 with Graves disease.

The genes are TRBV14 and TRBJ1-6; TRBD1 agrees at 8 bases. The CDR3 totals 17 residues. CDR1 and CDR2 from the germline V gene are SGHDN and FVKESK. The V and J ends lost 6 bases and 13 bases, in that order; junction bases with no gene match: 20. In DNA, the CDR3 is TGTGCCAGCAGAGATCATGGAGGACAGGGCCCCGTTTGGCCCCTCCACTTT. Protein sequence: CASRDHGGQGPVWPLHF. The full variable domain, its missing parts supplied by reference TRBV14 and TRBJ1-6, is EAGVTQFPSHSVIEKGQTVTLRCDPISGHDNLYWYRRVMGKEIKFLLHFVKESKQDESGMPNNRFLAERTGGTYSTLKVQPAELEDSGVYFCASRDHGGQGPVWPLHFGNGTRLTVT.

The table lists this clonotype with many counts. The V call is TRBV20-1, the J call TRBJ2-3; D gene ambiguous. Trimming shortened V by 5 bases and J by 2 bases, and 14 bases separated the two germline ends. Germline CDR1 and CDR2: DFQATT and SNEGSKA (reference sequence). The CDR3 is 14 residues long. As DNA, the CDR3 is TGCAGTGCTCACGAAGTCGTAAACACAGATACGCAGTATTTT. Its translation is CSAHEVVNTDTQYF.

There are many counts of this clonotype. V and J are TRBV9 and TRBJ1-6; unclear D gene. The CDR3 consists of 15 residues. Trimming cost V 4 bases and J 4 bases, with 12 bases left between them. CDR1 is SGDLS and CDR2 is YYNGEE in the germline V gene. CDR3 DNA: TGTGCCAGCAGCCCCAGAAGGGATTATAATTCACCCCTCCACTTT. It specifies CASSPRRDYNSPLHF.

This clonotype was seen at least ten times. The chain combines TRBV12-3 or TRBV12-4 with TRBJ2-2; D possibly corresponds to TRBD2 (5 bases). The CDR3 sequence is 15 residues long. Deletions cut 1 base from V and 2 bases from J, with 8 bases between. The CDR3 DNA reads TGTGCCAGCAGTTTAGGGAGGCCCAACACCGGGGAGCTGTTTTTT. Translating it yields CASSLGRPNTGELFF.

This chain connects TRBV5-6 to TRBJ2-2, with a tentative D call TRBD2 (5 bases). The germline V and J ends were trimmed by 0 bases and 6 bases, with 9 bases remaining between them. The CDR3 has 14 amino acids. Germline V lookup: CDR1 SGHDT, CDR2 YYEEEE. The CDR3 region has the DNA TGTGCCAGCAGCTTGGCACTAGATCCCGGGGAGCTGTTTTTT. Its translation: CASSLALDPGELFF.

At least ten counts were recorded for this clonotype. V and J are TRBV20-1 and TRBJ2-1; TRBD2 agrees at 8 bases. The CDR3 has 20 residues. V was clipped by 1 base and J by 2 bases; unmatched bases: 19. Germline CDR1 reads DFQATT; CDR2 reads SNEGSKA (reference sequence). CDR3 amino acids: CSARAPRQAWRGAPYNEQFF. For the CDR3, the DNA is TGCAGTGCTAGAGCCCCCCGTCAGGCGTGGCGGGGGGCCCCCTACAATGAGCAGTTCTTC.

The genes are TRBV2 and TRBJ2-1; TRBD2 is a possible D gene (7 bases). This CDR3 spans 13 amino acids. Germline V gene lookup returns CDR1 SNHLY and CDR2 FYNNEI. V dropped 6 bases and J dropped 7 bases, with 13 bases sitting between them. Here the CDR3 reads CASRDRRENEQFF. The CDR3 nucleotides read TGTGCCAGCAGAGACAGGCGGGAGAATGAGCAGTTCTTC.

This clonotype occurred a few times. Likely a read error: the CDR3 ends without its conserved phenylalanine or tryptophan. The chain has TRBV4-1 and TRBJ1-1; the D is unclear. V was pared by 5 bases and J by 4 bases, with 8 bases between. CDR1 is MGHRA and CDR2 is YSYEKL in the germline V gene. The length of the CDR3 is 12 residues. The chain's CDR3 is CASSARGTEAFS. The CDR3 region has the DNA TGCGCCAGCAGCGCCCGGGGCACTGAAGCTTTCTCT.

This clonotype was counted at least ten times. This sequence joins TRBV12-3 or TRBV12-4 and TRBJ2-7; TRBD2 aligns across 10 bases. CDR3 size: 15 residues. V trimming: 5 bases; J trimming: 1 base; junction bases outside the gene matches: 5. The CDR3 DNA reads TGTGCCAGCAGTCCCGGGACTAGCGTATCCTACGAGCAGTACTTC. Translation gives CASSPGTSVSYEQYF.

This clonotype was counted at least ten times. CDR3 sequence: CASSLGQGSQPQHF. The DNA for the CDR3 is TGTGCCAGCAGCTTAGGCCAGGGATCCCAGCCCCAGCATTTT. This chain links TRBV7-9 with TRBJ1-5, with a weak D call TRBD1 (5 bases). This CDR3 comprises 14 residues. V lost 1 base and J 7 bases, leaving 11 bases between the germline ends. Germline values: CDR1 SEHNR, CDR2 FQNEAQ (reference sequence). The full variable domain, in which reference TRBV7-9 and TRBJ1-5 provide the parts outside the CDR3, is DTGVSQNPRHKITKRGQNVTFRCDPISEHNRLYWYRQTLGQGPEFLTYFQNEAQLEKSRLLSDRFSAERPKGSFSTLEIQRTEQGDSAMYLCASSLGQGSQPQHFGDGTRLSIL.

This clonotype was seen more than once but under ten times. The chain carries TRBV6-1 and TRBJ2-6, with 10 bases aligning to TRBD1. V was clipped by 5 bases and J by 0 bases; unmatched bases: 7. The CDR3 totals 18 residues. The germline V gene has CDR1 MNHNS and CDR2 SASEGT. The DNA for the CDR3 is TGTGCCAGCAGTACCCAGGGGACAGGGGACTCTGGGGCCAACGTCCTGACTTTC. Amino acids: CASSTQGTGDSGANVLTF.

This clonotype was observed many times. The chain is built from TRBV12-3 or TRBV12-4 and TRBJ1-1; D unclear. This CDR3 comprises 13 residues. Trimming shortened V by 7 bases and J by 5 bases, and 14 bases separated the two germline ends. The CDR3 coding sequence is TGTGCCAGCACCGCTGGTTCGGCAACTGAAGCTTTCTTT. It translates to CASTAGSATEAFF.

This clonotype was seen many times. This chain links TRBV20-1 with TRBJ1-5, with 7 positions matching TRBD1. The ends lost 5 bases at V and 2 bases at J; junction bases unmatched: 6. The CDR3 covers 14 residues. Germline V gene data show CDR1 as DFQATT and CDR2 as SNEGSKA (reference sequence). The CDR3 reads CSALDRVGNQPQHF. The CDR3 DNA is TGCAGTGCTCTTGACAGGGTCGGCAATCAGCCCCAGCATTTT.

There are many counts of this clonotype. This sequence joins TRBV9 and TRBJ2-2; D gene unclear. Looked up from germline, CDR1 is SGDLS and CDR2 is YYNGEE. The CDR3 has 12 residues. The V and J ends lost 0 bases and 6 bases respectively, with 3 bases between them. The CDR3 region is CASSVVPGELFF. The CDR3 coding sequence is TGTGCCAGCAGCGTAGTTCCCGGGGAGCTGTTTTTT.

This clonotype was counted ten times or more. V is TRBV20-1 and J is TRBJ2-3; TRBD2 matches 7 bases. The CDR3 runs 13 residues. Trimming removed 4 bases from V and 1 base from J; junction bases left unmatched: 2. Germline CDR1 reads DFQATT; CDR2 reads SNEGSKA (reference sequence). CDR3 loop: CSATRGGTDTQYF. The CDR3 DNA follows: TGCAGTGCTACCCGGGGGGGCACAGATACGCAGTATTTT.

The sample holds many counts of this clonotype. CDR3 coding DNA: TGTGCCAGCAGCTTCCCAGGGGGCCGAAACACCATATATTTT. Translated, it gives CASSFPGGRNTIYF. V and J are TRBV7-8 and TRBJ1-3; TRBD1 matches 8 bases. From germline, CDR1 is SGHVS and CDR2 FQNEAQ. CDR3 size: 14 residues. Trimming at V came to 3 bases and at J to 5 bases, leaving 3 bases not matched to a gene.

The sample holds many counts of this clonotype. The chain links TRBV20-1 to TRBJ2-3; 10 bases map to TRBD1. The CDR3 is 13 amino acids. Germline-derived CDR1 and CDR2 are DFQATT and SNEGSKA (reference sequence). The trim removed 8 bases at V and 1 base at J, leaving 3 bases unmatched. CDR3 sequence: CSSGTGGTDTQYF. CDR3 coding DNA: TGCAGTTCCGGGACAGGGGGCACAGATACGCAGTATTTT.

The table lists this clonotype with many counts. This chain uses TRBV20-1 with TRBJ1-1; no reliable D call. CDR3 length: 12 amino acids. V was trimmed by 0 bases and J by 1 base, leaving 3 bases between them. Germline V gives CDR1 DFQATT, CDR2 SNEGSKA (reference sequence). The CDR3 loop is CSAREANTEAFF. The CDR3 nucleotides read TGCAGTGCTAGAGAAGCGAACACTGAAGCTTTCTTT.

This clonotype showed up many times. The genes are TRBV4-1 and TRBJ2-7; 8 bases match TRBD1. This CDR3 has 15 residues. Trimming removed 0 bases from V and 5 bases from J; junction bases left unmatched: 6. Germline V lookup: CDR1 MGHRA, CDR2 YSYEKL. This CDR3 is CASSQEGRGLDEQYF. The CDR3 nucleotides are TGCGCCAGCAGCCAAGAGGGCAGGGGGCTCGACGAGCAGTACTTC.

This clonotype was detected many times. The CDR3 loop reads CASSYRGINTEAFF. The CDR3 DNA follows: TGTGCCAGCAGTTACAGGGGGATAAACACTGAAGCTTTCTTT. This sequence joins TRBV6-5 and TRBJ1-1; TRBD1 is a possible D gene (6 bases). The CDR3 has 14 amino acids. Germline lookup yields CDR1 MNHEY and CDR2 SVGAGI. V was trimmed by 2 bases and J by 2 bases, leaving 9 bases between them.

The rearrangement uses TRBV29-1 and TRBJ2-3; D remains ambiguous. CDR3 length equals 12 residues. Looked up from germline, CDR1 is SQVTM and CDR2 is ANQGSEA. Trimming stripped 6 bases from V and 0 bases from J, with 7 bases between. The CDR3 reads CSVSVSTDTQYF. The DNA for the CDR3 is TGCAGCGTAAGTGTTAGCACAGATACGCAGTATTTT.

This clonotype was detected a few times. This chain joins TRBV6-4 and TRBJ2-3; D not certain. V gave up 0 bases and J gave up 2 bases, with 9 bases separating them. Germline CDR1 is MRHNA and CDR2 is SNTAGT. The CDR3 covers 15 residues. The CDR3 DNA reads TGTGCCAGCAGTGACTCGTATGGTAACACAGATACGCAGTATTTT. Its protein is CASSDSYGNTDTQYF.

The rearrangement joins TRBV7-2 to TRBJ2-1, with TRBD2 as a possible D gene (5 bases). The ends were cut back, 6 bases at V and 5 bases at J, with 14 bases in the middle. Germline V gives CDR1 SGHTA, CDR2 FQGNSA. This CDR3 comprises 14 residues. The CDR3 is CASSFPGNNNEQFF. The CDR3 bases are TGTGCCAGCAGTTTTCCCGGGAATAACAATGAGCAGTTCTTC.

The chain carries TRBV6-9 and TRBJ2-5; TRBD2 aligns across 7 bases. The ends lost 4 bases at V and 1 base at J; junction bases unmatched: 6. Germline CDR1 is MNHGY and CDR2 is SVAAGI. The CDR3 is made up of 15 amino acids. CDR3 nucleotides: TGTGCCAGCAGTTCTTCCGGGACTATCCAAGAGACCCAGTACTTC. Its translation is CASSSSGTIQETQYF.

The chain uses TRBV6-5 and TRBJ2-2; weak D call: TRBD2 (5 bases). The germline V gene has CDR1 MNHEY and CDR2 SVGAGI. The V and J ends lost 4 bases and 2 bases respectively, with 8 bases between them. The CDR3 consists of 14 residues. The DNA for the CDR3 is TGTGCCAGCAGTTGGAGGATAAACACCGGGGAGCTGTTTTTT. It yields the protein CASSWRINTGELFF.

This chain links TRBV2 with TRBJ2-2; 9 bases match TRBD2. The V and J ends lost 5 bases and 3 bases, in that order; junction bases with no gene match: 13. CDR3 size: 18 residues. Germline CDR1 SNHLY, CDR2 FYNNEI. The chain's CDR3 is CASSPLRAGGAHTGELFF. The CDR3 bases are TGTGCCAGCAGTCCTCTACGAGCGGGGGGTGCGCACACCGGGGAGCTGTTTTTT.

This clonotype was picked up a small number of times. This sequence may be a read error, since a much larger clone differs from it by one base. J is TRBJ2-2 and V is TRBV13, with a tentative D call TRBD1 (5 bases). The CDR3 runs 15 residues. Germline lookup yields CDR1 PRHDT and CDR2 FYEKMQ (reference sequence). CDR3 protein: CAGSPSREYTGELFF. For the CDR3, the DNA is TGTGCCGGCAGTCCATCCAGGGAATACACCGGGGAGCTGTTTTTT.

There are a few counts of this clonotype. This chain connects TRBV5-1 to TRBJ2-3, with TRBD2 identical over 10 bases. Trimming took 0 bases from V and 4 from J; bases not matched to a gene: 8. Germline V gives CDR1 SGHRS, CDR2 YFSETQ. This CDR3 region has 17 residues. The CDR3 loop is CASSLGAGGAPADTQYF. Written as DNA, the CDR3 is TGCGCCAGCAGCTTGGGAGCGGGGGGGGCCCCCGCAGATACGCAGTATTTT.

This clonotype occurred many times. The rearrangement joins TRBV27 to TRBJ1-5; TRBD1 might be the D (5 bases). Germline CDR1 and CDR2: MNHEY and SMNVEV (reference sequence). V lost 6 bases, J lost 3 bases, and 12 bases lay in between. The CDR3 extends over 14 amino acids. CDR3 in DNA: TGTGCCAGCAGACCCGGGACGCTCAATCAGCCCCAGCATTTT. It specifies CASRPGTLNQPQHF.

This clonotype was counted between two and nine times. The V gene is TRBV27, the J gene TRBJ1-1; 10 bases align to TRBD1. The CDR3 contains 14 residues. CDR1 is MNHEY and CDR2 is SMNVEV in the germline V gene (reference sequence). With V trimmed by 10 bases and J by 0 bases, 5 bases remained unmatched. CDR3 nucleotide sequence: TGTGCCACTCGAGACAGGGGGCTGAACACTGAAGCTTTCTTT. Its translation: CATRDRGLNTEAFF.